This passage covers 2 T cell receptor beta chains from one sample sequenced in a study of T cell responses to AZD1222 COVID-19 vaccine. Here immunoSEQ multiplex PCR was the method, and the copy in TCRdb shows in-frame clones only, minus some. The profile shows about 140,000 clones, 85% to 90% of them singletons. The specimen comprised peripheral blood, sampled 28 days after the second AZD1222 dose. The receptors were gathered from an adult who received the AZD1222 COVID-19 vaccine.

This rearrangement joins TRBV9 to TRBJ2-7; D might be TRBD1 or TRBD2, each matching 6 bases. The V and J ends lost 4 bases and 2 bases respectively, with 19 bases between them. This CDR3 contains 16 residues. Germline V lookup: CDR1 SGDLS, CDR2 YYNGEE. The CDR3 bases are TGTGCCAGCAGCCCAGCTCTGGGGGGCCCTCCCTACGAGCAGTACTTC. This translates into CASSPALGGPPYEQYF.

The chain couples TRBV28 to TRBJ2-7; 7 positions match TRBD1. The CDR3 sequence is 13 residues long. V trimming: 3 bases; J trimming: 9 bases; junction bases outside the gene matches: 8. Germline assignment: CDR1 MDHEN and CDR2 SYDVKM. The CDR3 reads CASSFGQASRQYF. The DNA of the CDR3 is TGTGCCAGCAGTTTTGGACAGGCCAGCAGGCAGTACTTC.